Listed below are T cell receptor beta chains from one sample, sequenced in a study of T cells in tuberculosis. Sequencing used immunoSEQ multiplex PCR; TCRdb keeps in-frame clones, though not all of them. The sample includes roughly 30,000 clones, approximately 85% of them seen just once. Sequences were derived from PBMCs, sampled at tuberculosis diagnosis. These receptors were taken from an adult with tuberculosis. Both conserved end residues are part of each CDR3. The D gene is left open where the match is weak. Clone size is given for some rows only: seen once, a few or many times, or a class if the clone is expanded.

D gene | J gene | clone size | V gene | CDR3 protein | CDR3 DNA
TRBD1 | TRBJ2-7 | - | TRBV29-1 | CSVIQGALEQYF | TGCAGCGTTATACAGGGGGCCCTCGAGCAGTACTTC
TRBD2 | TRBJ2-7 | - | TRBV5-1 | CASSLAGGADHEQYF | TGCGCCAGCAGCTTGGCCGGGGGGGCTGACCACGAGCAGTACTTC
TRBD2 | TRBJ2-7 | few | TRBV9 | CASSVAPAGGEQYF | TGTGCCAGCAGCGTAGCCCCAGCGGGGGGGGAGCAGTACTTC
- | TRBJ1-5 | - | TRBV7-8 | CASSLKRQANQPQHF | TGTGCCAGCAGCTTAAAACGCCAGGCTAATCAGCCCCAGCATTTT
- | TRBJ2-7 | - | TRBV7-9 | CAASNVYEQYF | TGTGCCGCGAGTAACGTATACGAGCAGTACTTC
- | TRBJ1-2 | few | TRBV4-1 | CASSQDRRQESNYGYTF | TGCGCCAGCAGCCAAGATCGGAGGCAGGAGTCAAACTATGGCTACACCTTC
- | TRBJ1-5 | few | TRBV30 | CAWSGGGGNQPQHF | TGTGCCTGGAGTGGAGGCGGGGGCAATCAGCCCCAGCATTTT
- | TRBJ2-3 | - | TRBV7-9 | CASSFDLTADTQYF | TGTGCCAGCAGCTTCGATCTGACTGCGGATACGCAGTATTTT
TRBD1 | TRBJ1-4 | - | TRBV19 | CASSIEQGAFNEKLFF | TGTGCCAGTAGTATTGAACAGGGGGCCTTTAATGAAAAACTGTTTTTT
- | TRBJ2-1 | once | TRBV5-6 | CASSLVAGWYNEQFF | TGTGCCAGCAGCTTGGTGGCCGGGTGGTACAATGAGCAGTTCTTC
- | TRBJ2-3 | - | TRBV4-2 | CASSQELTLPPDTQYF | TGTGCCAGCAGCCAAGAGTTGACTCTACCTCCGGATACGCAGTATTTT
TRBD1 | TRBJ1-1 | - | TRBV9 | CASSVGGGTGAVEAFF | TGTGCCAGCAGCGTAGGCGGAGGGACAGGGGCGGTTGAAGCTTTCTTT
TRBD1 | TRBJ2-7 | few | TRBV7-8 | CASSLFFGQGLGEQYF | TGTGCCAGCAGCTTATTCTTCGGACAGGGGTTGGGGGAGCAGTACTTC
TRBD1 | TRBJ1-3 | - | TRBV7-2 | CASSFRTGGGNTIYF | TGTGCCAGCAGCTTTCGGACAGGGGGAGGCAACACCATATATTTT
TRBD2 | TRBJ2-7 | - | TRBV7-7 | CASSPLAGSSYEQYF | TGTGCCAGCAGCCCACTAGCGGGGAGCTCCTACGAGCAGTACTTC
- | TRBJ2-6 | - | TRBV5-1 | CASSFAGSGANVLTF | TGCGCCAGCAGCTTTGCGGGCTCTGGGGCCAACGTCCTGACTTTC
- | TRBJ2-6 | - | TRBV15 | CATSRGRSGANVLTF | TGTGCCACCAGCAGAGGTCGCTCTGGGGCCAACGTCCTGACTTTC
TRBD2 | TRBJ2-3 | - | TRBV9 | CASSVGTSELTDTQYF | TGTGCCAGCAGCGTAGGGACTAGCGAGCTCACAGATACGCAGTATTTT
TRBD1 | TRBJ1-1 | - | TRBV19 | CASSIKTGRRNTEAFF | TGTGCCAGTAGTATTAAGACAGGGAGGAGGAACACTGAAGCTTTCTTT
- | TRBJ2-4 | - | TRBV2 | CASSVQGLAKNIQYF | TGTGCCAGCAGTGTTCAGGGACTAGCCAAAAACATTCAGTACTTC
TRBD1 | TRBJ1-3 | once | TRBV4-1 | CASSLQGTGNTIYF | TGCGCCAGCAGCCTACAGGGGACAGGAAACACCATATATTTT
TRBD2 | TRBJ2-1 | few | TRBV30 | CAWSAPTSGAYNEQFF | TGTGCCTGGAGTGCACCCACTAGCGGGGCATACAATGAGCAGTTCTTC
- | TRBJ1-4 | - | TRBV5-1 | CASSTFAGGANEKLFF | TGCGCCAGCTCCACGTTTGCTGGGGGCGCTAATGAAAAACTGTTTTTT
- | TRBJ2-7 | - | TRBV19 | CASSISVDRFETYEQYF | TGTGCCAGTAGCATCAGTGTAGACAGGTTCGAAACCTACGAGCAGTACTTC
- | TRBJ1-5 | - | TRBV5-6 | CASSEASGPQHF | TGTGCCAGCAGCGAGGCGTCCGGGCCCCAGCATTTT
- | TRBJ1-2 | - | TRBV5-4 | CASSLQYFSRLTANYGYTF | TGTGCCAGCAGCTTGCAGTACTTCAGCCGACTGACAGCTAACTATGGCTACACCTTC
- | TRBJ2-1 | - | TRBV27 | CASSSIANNEQFF | TGTGCCAGCAGTTCGATAGCGAACAATGAGCAGTTCTTC
- | TRBJ1-2 | - | TRBV19 | CASSPNRDGYTF | TGTGCCAGTAGTCCCAACAGGGATGGCTACACCTTC